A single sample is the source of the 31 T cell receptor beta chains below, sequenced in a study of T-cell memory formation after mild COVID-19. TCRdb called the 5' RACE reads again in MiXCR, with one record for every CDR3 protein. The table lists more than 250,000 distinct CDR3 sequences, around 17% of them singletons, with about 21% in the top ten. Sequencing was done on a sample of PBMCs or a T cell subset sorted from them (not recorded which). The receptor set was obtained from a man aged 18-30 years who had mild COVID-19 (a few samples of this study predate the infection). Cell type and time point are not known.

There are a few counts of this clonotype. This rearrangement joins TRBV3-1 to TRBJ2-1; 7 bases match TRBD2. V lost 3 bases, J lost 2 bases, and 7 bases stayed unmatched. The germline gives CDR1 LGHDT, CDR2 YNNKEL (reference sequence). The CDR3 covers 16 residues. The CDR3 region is CASSQVAGVTYNEQFF. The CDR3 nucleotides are TGTGCCAGCAGCCAGGTTGCGGGGGTAACCTACAATGAGCAGTTCTTC.

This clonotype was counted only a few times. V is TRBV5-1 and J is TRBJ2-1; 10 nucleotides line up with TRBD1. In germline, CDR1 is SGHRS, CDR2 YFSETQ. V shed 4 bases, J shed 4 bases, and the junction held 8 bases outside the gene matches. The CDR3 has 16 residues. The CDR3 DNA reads TGCGCCAGCAGCGAAAGCGCGGGACAGGGGTACAATGAGCAGTTCTTC. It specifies CASSESAGQGYNEQFF. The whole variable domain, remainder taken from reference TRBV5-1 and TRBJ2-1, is KAGVTQTPRYLIKTRGQQVTLSCSPISGHRSVSWYQQTPGQGLQFLFEYFSETQRNKGNFPGRFSGRQFSNSRSEMNVSTLELGDSALYLCASSESAGQGYNEQFFGPGTRLTVL.

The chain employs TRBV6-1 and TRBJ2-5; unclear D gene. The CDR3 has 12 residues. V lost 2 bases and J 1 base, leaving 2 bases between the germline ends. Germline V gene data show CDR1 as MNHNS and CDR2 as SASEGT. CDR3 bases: TGTGCCAGCAGTGAAACCCAAGAGACCCAGTACTTC. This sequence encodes CASSETQETQYF.

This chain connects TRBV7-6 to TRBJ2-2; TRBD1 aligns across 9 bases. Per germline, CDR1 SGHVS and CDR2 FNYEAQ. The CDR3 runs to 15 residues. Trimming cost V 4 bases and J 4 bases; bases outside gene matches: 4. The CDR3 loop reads CASSYWTGVTGELFF. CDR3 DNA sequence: TGTGCCAGCAGCTACTGGACAGGGGTCACCGGGGAGCTGTTTTTT.

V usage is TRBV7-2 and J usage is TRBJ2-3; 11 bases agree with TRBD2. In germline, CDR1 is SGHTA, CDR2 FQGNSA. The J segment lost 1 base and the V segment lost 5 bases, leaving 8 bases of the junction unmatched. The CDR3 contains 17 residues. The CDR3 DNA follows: TGTGCCAGCAGCGCACAGCCGACTAGCGGGGGCACAGATACGCAGTATTTT. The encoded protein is CASSAQPTSGGTDTQYF.

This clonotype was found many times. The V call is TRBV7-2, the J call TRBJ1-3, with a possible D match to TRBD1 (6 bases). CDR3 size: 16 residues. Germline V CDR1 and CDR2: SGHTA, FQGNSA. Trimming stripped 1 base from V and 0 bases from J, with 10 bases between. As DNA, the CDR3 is TGTGCCAGCAGCTTAGGGGGGCCCGCCTCTGGAAACACCATATATTTT. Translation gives CASSLGGPASGNTIYF.

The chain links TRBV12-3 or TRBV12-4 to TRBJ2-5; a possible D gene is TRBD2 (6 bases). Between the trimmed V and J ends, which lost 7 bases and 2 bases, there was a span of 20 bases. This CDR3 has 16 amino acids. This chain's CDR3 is CASTPGWGVEQETQYF. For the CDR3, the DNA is TGTGCCAGCACCCCCGGCTGGGGGGTTGAACAAGAGACCCAGTACTTC.

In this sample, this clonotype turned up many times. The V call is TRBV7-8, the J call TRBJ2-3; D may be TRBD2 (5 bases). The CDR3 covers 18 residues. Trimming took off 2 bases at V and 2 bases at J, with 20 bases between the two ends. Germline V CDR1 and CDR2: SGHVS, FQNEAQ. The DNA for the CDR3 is TGTGCCAGCAGCTTATTGGCTAGCCAATTCATCAACACAGATACGCAGTATTTT. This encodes CASSLLASQFINTDTQYF.

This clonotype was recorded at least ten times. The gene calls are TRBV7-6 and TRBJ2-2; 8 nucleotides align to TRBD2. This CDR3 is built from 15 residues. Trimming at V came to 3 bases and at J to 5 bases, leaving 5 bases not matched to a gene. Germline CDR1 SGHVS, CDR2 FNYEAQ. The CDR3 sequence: CASSFSGVGTGELFF. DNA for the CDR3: TGTGCCAGCAGCTTTAGCGGGGTTGGGACCGGGGAGCTGTTTTTT.

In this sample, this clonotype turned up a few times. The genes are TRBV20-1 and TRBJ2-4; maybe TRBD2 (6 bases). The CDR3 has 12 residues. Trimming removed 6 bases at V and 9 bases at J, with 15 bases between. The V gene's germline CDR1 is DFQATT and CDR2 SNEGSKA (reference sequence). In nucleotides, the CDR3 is TGCAGTGCAGTCTTGGGGGGTGGCATTCAGTACTTC. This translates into CSAVLGGGIQYF.

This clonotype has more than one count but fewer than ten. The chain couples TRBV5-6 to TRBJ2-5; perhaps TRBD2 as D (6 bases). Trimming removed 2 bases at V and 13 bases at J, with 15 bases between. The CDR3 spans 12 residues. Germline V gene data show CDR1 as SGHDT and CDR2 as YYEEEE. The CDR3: CASSLNAGRGYF. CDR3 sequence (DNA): TGTGCCAGCAGCTTAAACGCGGGACGCGGGTACTTC. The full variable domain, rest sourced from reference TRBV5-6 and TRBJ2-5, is DAGVTQSPTHLIKTRGQQVTLRCSPKSGHDTVSWYQQALGQGPQFIFQYYEEEERQRGNFPDRFSGHQFPNYSSELNVNALLLGDSALYLCASSLNAGRGYFGPGTRLLVL.

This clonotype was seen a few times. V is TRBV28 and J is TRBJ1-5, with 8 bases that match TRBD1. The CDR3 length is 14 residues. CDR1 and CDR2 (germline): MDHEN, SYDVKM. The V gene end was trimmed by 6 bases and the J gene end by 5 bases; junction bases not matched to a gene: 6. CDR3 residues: CASRQGGSDQPQHF. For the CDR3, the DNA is TGTGCCAGCAGACAGGGGGGCTCTGATCAGCCCCAGCATTTT.

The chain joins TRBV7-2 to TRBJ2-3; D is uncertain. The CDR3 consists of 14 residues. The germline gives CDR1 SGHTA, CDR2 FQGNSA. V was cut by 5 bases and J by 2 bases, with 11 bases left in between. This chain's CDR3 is CASSAGRYTDTQYF. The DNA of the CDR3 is TGTGCCAGCAGCGCTGGCCGATACACAGATACGCAGTATTTT.

CDR3 sequence reads: CASVRDTDTQYF. The CDR3 nucleotides are TGTGCCAGCGTACGGGACACAGATACGCAGTATTTT. V gene TRBV12-3 or TRBV12-4 combines with J gene TRBJ2-3, with D tentatively TRBD2 (5 bases). V lost 8 bases and J lost 2, with 8 bases in between. The CDR3 loop spans 12 amino acids.

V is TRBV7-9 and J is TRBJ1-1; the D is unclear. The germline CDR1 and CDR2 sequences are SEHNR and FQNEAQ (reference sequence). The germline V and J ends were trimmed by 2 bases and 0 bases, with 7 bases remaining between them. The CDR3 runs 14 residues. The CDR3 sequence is CASSLIKVNTEAFF. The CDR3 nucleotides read TGTGCCAGCAGCTTAATTAAGGTGAACACTGAAGCTTTCTTT.

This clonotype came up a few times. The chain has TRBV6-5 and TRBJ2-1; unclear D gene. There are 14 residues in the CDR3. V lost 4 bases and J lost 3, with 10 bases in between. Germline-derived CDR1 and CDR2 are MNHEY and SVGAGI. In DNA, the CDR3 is TGTGCCAGCAGTTCCCCTCTTGGCTACAATGAGCAGTTCTTC. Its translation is CASSSPLGYNEQFF.

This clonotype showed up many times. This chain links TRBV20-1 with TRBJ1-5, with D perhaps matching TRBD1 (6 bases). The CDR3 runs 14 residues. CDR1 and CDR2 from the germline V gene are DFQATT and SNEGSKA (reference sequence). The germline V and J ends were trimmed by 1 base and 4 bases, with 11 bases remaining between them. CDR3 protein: CSARALQGNQPQHF. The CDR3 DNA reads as TGCAGTGCTAGAGCCCTCCAGGGGAATCAGCCCCAGCATTTT.

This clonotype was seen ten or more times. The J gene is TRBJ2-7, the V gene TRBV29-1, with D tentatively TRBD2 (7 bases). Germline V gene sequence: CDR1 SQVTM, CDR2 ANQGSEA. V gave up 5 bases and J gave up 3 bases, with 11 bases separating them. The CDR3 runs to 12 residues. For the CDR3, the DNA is TGCAGCGTTATGGGAGGGGGCTACGAGCAGTACTTC. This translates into CSVMGGGYEQYF.

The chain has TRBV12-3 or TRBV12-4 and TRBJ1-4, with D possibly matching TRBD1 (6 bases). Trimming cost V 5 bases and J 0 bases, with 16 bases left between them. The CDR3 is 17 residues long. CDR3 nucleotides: TGTGCCAGCAGTCGACCGGGACACCGGACAACTAATGAAAAACTGTTTTTT. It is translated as CASSRPGHRTTNEKLFF.

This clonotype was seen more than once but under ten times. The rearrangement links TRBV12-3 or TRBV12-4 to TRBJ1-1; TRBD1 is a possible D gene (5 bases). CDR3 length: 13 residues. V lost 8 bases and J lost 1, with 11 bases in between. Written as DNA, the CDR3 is TGTGCCAGCCAGACAGATGCGAACACTGAAGCTTTCTTT. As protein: CASQTDANTEAFF.

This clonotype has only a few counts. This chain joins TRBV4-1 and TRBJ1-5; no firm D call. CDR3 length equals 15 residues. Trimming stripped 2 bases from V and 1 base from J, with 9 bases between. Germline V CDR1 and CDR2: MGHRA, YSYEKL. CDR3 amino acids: CASSQPEVSNQPQHF. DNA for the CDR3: TGCGCCAGCAGCCAACCCGAGGTCAGCAATCAGCCCCAGCATTTT.

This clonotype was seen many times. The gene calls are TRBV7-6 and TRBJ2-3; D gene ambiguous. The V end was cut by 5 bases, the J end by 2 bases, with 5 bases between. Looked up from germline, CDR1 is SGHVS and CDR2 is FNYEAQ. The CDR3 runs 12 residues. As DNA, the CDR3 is TGTGCCAGCAGCCCTATCACAGATACGCAGTATTTT. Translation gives CASSPITDTQYF.

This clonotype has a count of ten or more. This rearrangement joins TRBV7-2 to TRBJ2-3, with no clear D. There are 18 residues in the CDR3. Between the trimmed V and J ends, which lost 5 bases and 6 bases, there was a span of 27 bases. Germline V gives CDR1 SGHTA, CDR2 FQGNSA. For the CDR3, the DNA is TGTGCCAGCAGCAGTCTCTTCCGACTCGACCTCGGTGACGATACGCAGTATTTT. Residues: CASSSLFRLDLGDDTQYF.

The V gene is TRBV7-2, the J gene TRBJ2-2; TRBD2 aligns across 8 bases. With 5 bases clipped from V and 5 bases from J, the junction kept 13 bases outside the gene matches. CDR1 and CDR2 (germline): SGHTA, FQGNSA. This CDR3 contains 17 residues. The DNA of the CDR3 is TGTGCCAGCAGCCCCCGGTCGGCGGGGGGAGGGACCGGGGAGCTGTTTTTT. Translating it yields CASSPRSAGGGTGELFF. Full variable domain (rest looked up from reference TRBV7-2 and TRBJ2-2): GAGVSQSPSNKVTEKGKDVELRCDPISGHTALYWYRQSLGQGLEFLIYFQGNSAPDKSGLPSDRFSAERTGGSVSTLTIQRTQQEDSAVYLCASSPRSAGGGTGELFFGEGSRLTVL.

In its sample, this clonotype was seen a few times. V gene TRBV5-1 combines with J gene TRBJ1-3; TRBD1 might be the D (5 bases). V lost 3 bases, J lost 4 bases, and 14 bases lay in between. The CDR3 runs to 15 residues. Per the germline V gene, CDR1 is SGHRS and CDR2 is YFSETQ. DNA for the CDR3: TGCGCCAGCAGCTGGGACGGGGACGAAGGAAACACCATATATTTT. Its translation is CASSWDGDEGNTIYF.

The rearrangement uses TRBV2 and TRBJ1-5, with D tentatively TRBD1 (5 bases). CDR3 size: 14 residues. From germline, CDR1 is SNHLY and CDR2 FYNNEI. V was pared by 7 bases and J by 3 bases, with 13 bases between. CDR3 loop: CASTLGANNQPQHF. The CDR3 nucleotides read TGTGCCAGCACGTTAGGGGCGAACAATCAGCCCCAGCATTTT. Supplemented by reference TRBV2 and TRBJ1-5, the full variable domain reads EPEVTQTPSHQVTQMGQEVILRCVPISNHLYFYWYRQILGQKVEFLVSFYNNEISEKSEIFDDQFSVERPDGSNFTLKIRSTKLEDSAMYFCASTLGANNQPQHFGDGTRLSIL.

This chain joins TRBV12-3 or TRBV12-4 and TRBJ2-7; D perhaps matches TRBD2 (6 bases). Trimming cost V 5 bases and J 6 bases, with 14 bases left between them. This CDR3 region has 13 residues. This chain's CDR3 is CASSHSTGGEQYV. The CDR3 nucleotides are TGTGCCAGCAGTCACAGTACCGGGGGCGAGCAGTACGTC.

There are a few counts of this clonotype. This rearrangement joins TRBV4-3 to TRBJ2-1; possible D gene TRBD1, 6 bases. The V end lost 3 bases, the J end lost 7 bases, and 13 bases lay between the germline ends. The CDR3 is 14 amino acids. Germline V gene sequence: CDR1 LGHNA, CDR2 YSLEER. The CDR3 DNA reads TGCGCCAGCAGCCAGGATACAGGGTCGAATGAGCAGTTCTTC. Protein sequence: CASSQDTGSNEQFF.

The CDR3 DNA reads TGTGCCAGCAGCTCTGATTATACCTCCTACAATGAGCAGTTCTTC. Translated, it gives CASSSDYTSYNEQFF. The V call is TRBV7-8, the J call TRBJ2-1, with no clear D. Germline V gene lookup returns CDR1 SGHVS and CDR2 FQNEAQ. CDR3 size: 15 residues. V was clipped by 4 bases and J by 0 bases, with 10 bases between them.

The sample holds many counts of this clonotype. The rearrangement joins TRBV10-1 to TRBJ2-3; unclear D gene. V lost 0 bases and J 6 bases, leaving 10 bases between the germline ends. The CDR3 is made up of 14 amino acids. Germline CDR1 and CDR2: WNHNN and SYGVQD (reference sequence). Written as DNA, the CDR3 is TGCGCCAGCAGTGAGTCGAACTCGGAGGATACGCAGTATTTT. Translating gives CASSESNSEDTQYF.

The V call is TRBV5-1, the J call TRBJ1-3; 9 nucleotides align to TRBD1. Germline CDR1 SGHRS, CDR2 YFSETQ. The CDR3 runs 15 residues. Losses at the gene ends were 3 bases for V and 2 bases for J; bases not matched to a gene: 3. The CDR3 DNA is TGCGCCAGCAGCTGGGGGACAGGGCCTGGAAACACCATATATTTT. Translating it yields CASSWGTGPGNTIYF.